This paragraph reports one TCR beta chain. Its specificity is not known. TCRdb re-called the reads with MiXCR, one entry per CDR3 protein. The table includes about 180,000 distinct CDR3 sequences, approximately 15% detected once. This specimen comes from a study of T cell repertoires in cytomegalovirus infection. In the study overall: Indications of both CMV infection and matching HLA type were provided by public TCR beta signatures.

General observations from the study: Using cumulative public TCR beta family frequency, the authors identified those who carried CMV together with the relevant HLA. Across the ex vivo response, the dominant clonotypes were HLA-C-restricted CMV-specific TCR beta clonotypes.

The germline V and J ends were trimmed by 5 bases and 11 bases, with 11 bases remaining between them. CDR1 LNHDA and CDR2 SQIVND come from the germline V gene (reference sequence). This CDR3 has 11 amino acids. The gene calls are TRBV19 and TRBJ2-3; the D gene is possibly TRBD2 (6 bases). The receptor comes from a human donor in good health (CMV status not recorded). Some clones in this sample may be carry-over from other donors' samples. The sequenced sample was PBMCs. CDR3 residues: CASSPGGRQYF. CDR3 DNA sequence: TGTGCCAGTAGTCCCGGAGGGCGGCAGTATTTT.